These 9 T cell receptor beta chains were sequenced from one sample in a study of blood T cell repertoires in COVID-19. Measured with immunoSEQ multiplex PCR; TCRdb has only the in-frame clones, and not every one. The data hold 300,000 to 400,000 clones, with around 87% observed a single time. The sequencing input was peripheral blood. Receptors were obtained from a woman in her forties or fifties who had recovered from COVID-19.

The chain uses TRBV2 and TRBJ2-4, with 7 bases matching TRBD1. The V and J ends lost 1 base and 8 bases, in that order; junction bases with no gene match: 2. The germline V gene has CDR1 SNHLY and CDR2 FYNNEI. The CDR3 has 13 amino acids. CDR3 DNA: TGTGCCAGCAGTGAAGGACAGGGTGACATTCAGTACTTC. Protein product: CASSEGQGDIQYF.

This clone was picked up one time. V and J are TRBV7-9 and TRBJ1-1; possible D gene TRBD1, 5 bases. Trimming stripped 5 bases from V and 5 bases from J, with 15 bases between. CDR3 length: 14 amino acids. Germline CDR1 is SEHNR and CDR2 is FQNEAQ (reference sequence). CDR3 residues: CASSRSGGSTEAFF. The DNA for the CDR3 is TGTGCCAGCAGCCGATCGGGGGGTTCGACTGAAGCTTTCTTT.

The chain couples TRBV5-1 to TRBJ2-2; 11 nucleotides line up with TRBD1. The CDR3 spans 19 residues. The V segment lost 1 base and the J segment 6 bases; nucleotides outside the gene matches: 14. Germline CDR1 reads SGHRS; CDR2 reads YFSETQ. The CDR3 nucleotides read TGCGCCAGCAGCTTGTTTCCGGGACAGGGGGTAGTTACGCCCGGGGAGCTGTTTTTT. Protein sequence: CASSLFPGQGVVTPGELFF.

The rearrangement links TRBV5-4 to TRBJ1-2; 7 nucleotides match TRBD1. The germline gives CDR1 SGHNT, CDR2 YYREEE (reference sequence). This CDR3 is 12 amino acids long. The junction had 10 bases not matched to a gene; V was cut back by 7 bases and J by 10 bases. CDR3 region: CASRDKGADYTF. The CDR3 coding sequence is TGTGCCAGCCGGGATAAGGGGGCGGACTACACCTTC.

The chain uses TRBV6-6 and TRBJ1-3; TRBD1 is a possible D gene (5 bases). Germline CDR1 is MNHNY and CDR2 is SVGAGI (reference sequence). The CDR3 is 12 amino acids. Trimming shortened V by 8 bases and J by 5 bases, and 10 bases separated the two germline ends. The CDR3 bases are TGTGCCAGCTGTGACAGTCGAAACACCATATATTTT. This codes for CASCDSRNTIYF.

Only a few counts were recorded for this clone. J is TRBJ2-7 and V is TRBV7-9, with TRBD1 matching over 9 bases. Germline V gene data show CDR1 as SEHNR and CDR2 as FQNEAQ (reference sequence). The CDR3 runs 14 residues. V dropped 5 bases and J dropped 2; count of bases not matched to a gene: 4. The CDR3 reads CASSAGTGPYEQYF. The CDR3 DNA is TGTGCCAGCAGCGCCGGGACAGGGCCCTACGAGCAGTACTTC.

The rearrangement links TRBV28 to TRBJ2-7; TRBD1 is a possible D gene (6 bases). V lost 8 bases and J 4 bases, leaving 15 bases between the germline ends. The CDR3 is 13 amino acids. Germline V lookup: CDR1 MDHEN, CDR2 SYDVKM. This CDR3 is CASAIGTNYEQYF. CDR3 bases: TGTGCCAGCGCAATCGGGACAAATTACGAGCAGTACTTC.

The chain combines TRBV28 with TRBJ1-2, with D unclear. Deletions cut 5 bases from V and 1 base from J, with 14 bases between. The V gene's germline CDR1 is MDHEN and CDR2 SYDVKM. The CDR3 has 15 amino acids. This chain's CDR3 is CASSTYYTGNYGYTF. In DNA form, the CDR3 reads TGTGCCAGCAGTACCTACTACACGGGTAACTATGGCTACACCTTC.

The chain is built from TRBV30 and TRBJ1-1, with D unclear. Per germline, CDR1 GTSNPN and CDR2 SVGIG (reference sequence). The CDR3 loop spans 14 amino acids. Between the trimmed V and J ends, which lost 0 bases and 7 bases, there was a span of 15 bases. The CDR3: CAWSVEQSYLEAFF. CDR3 nucleotide sequence: TGTGCCTGGAGTGTAGAACAGAGCTACCTTGAAGCTTTCTTT.